This passage covers 11 T cell receptor beta chains from one sample sequenced in a study of cytomegalovirus exposure and HLA in healthy donors. The PCR used 60 Vbeta and 13 Jbeta primers. Using immunoSEQ multiplex PCR, the repertoire was profiled, and TCRdb retains in-frame clones only, with some absent. The sample includes under 200,000 clones, 84% seen only once; the top ten take 5% to 7.5%. The sequenced sample consisted of PBMCs. The receptors shown here come from a middle-aged man in good health and CMV-seropositive.

This clone has more than one count but fewer than ten. This chain connects TRBV25-1 to TRBJ2-5, with D perhaps TRBD2 (5 bases). Per the germline V gene, CDR1 is MGHDK and CDR2 is SYGVNS. The CDR3 totals 14 residues. Trimming pared 2 bases from V and 4 bases from J, leaving 11 bases between. The CDR3 nucleotides are TGTGCCAGCAGTGAACCTGAGGGCGGAGAGACCCAGTACTTC. This translates into CASSEPEGGETQYF.

The sample holds a few counts of this clone. The chain couples TRBV19 to TRBJ2-5; the match to TRBD2 covers 13 bases. Germline trimming cut 5 bases from V and 5 bases from J; bases unmatched to any gene: 5. The CDR3 has 15 residues. CDR1 is LNHDA, CDR2 SQIVND, per germline (reference sequence). Here the CDR3 reads CASSATSGGFETQYF. The CDR3 coding sequence is TGTGCCAGTAGTGCGACTAGCGGGGGGTTTGAGACCCAGTACTTC.

This clone was seen just once. The chain couples TRBV5-4 to TRBJ1-6, with D perhaps TRBD1 (6 bases). CDR1 and CDR2 from the germline V gene are SGHNT and YYREEE (reference sequence). Trimming cost V 4 bases and J 0 bases, with 17 bases left between them. The CDR3 loop spans 18 amino acids. For the CDR3, the DNA is TGTGCCAGCAGCCATGGTGGGCAGGGGAGCTCCTATAATTCACCCCTCCACTTT. Protein sequence: CASSHGGQGSSYNSPLHF.

This clone was detected only a few times. This chain connects TRBV9 to TRBJ1-6; TRBD1 aligns across 8 bases. Trimming at V came to 4 bases and at J to 9 bases, leaving 15 bases not matched to a gene. CDR3 length equals 17 residues. Germline CDR1 reads SGDLS; CDR2 reads YYNGEE. Here the CDR3 reads CASSSHETTGGSSPLHF. DNA of the CDR3: TGTGCCAGCAGCTCCCACGAGACAACAGGGGGTAGTTCACCCCTCCACTTT. The variable domain in full, completed from reference TRBV9 and TRBJ1-6, reads DSGVTQTPKHLITATGQRVTLRCSPRSGDLSVYWYQQSLDQGLQFLIQYYNGEERAKGNILERFSAQQFPDLHSELNLSSLELGDSALYFCASSSHETTGGSSPLHFGNGTRLTVT.

The CDR3 nucleotides are TGCGCCAGCAGCTTGTCAGGGGAAAGGAACACCATATATTTT. It codes for CASSLSGERNTIYF. The chain has TRBV5-1 and TRBJ1-3; tentatively, D is TRBD1 (6 bases). This CDR3 has 14 amino acids. CDR1 and CDR2 (germline): SGHRS, YFSETQ. The V end was cut by 1 base, the J end by 7 bases, with 12 bases between.

Worth noting for this clone: The same CDR3 is also encoded by other DNA sequences in this sample. The V call is TRBV7-9, the J call TRBJ2-4; 15 bases line up with TRBD2. With 4 bases clipped from V and 0 bases from J, the junction kept 7 bases outside the gene matches. CDR1 SEHNR and CDR2 FQNEAQ come from the germline V gene (reference sequence). The CDR3 sequence is 19 residues long. The CDR3 region is CASSSGLAGGDLAKNIQYF. CDR3 nucleotide sequence: TGTGCCAGCAGCTCGGGACTAGCGGGAGGAGATCTAGCCAAAAACATTCAGTACTTC.

This chain links TRBV27 with TRBJ1-5, with D tentatively TRBD1 (6 bases). Germline lookup yields CDR1 MNHEY and CDR2 SMNVEV (reference sequence). Trimming removed 2 bases at V and 6 bases at J, with 11 bases between. The CDR3 loop spans 14 amino acids. For the CDR3, the DNA is TGTGCCAGCAGTTTAGGAGGGGGGGGTCAGCCCCAGCATTTT. This gives the protein CASSLGGGGQPQHF.

The rearrangement uses TRBV6-1 and TRBJ2-1; 9 bases match TRBD1. With 0 bases clipped from V and 3 bases from J, the junction kept 3 bases outside the gene matches. This CDR3 comprises 16 residues. Germline CDR1 is MNHNS and CDR2 is SASEGT. The CDR3 nucleotides read TGTGCCAGCAGTGAAGCGGGGACAGGGCTCTACAATGAGCAGTTCTTC. Translating it yields CASSEAGTGLYNEQFF.

V is TRBV6-1 and J is TRBJ1-2; the match to TRBD1 covers 11 bases. The ends lost 4 bases at V and 7 bases at J; junction bases unmatched: 2. The germline V gene encodes CDR1 MNHNS and CDR2 SASEGT. This CDR3 spans 13 amino acids. CDR3 sequence reads: CASSVDRGPGYTF. The DNA of the CDR3 is TGTGCCAGCAGTGTGGACAGGGGGCCTGGCTACACCTTC.

The chain combines TRBV6-1 with TRBJ2-3; 7 bases fit TRBD1. The germline CDR1 and CDR2 sequences are MNHNS and SASEGT. V lost 4 bases to trimming and J lost 0 bases; unmatched junction nucleotides: 10. The CDR3 is 17 amino acids. The CDR3 DNA is TGTGCCAGCAGTGCTTCCCGACAGGGCCATAGCACAGATACGCAGTATTTT. It codes for CASSASRQGHSTDTQYF.

The chain couples TRBV4-1 to TRBJ2-1, with 7 bases matching TRBD1. V was pared by 3 bases and J by 4 bases, with 12 bases of the junction left unmatched. The germline V gene encodes CDR1 MGHRA and CDR2 YSYEKL. This CDR3 has 17 residues. Here the CDR3 reads CASSHDPGQPSYNEQFF. CDR3 in DNA: TGCGCCAGCAGCCATGATCCGGGACAGCCCTCATACAATGAGCAGTTCTTC.